The clone carrying this TCR beta chain was recorded only once. Its antigen is undetermined. These data come from a study of cytomegalovirus exposure and HLA in healthy donors. Study-wide findings and caveats: An analysis done earlier found most TCR beta V segments productive about 87% or about 30% of the time.

PCR used 60 Vbeta primers and 13 Jbeta primers. Only in-frame clones appear in the TCRdb table, and some are missing; sequencing was by immunoSEQ multiplex PCR. The repertoire consists of 140,000 or so clones, with roughly 77% occurring once and the leading ten covering 1.5% to 2%. Germline assignment: CDR1 LNHDA and CDR2 SQIVND (reference sequence). The CDR3 runs to 17 residues. Trimming took off 5 bases at V and 0 bases at J, with 16 bases between the two ends. The sample taken for sequencing was PBMCs. V and J are TRBV19 and TRBJ1-4; D is possibly TRBD1 (6 bases). The TCR originated in a young woman in good health and CMV-seronegative. The CDR3 is CASSRLQGDATNEKLFF. In nucleotides, the CDR3 is TGTGCCAGTAGTCGGTTACAGGGCGATGCAACTAATGAAAAACTGTTTTTT. Full variable domain (outside the CDR3, taken from reference TRBV19 and TRBJ1-4): DGGITQSPKYLFRKEGQNVTLSCEQNLNHDAMYWYRQDPGQGLRLIYYSQIVNDFQKGDIAEGYSVSREKKESFPLTVTSAQKNPTAFYLCASSRLQGDATNEKLFFGSGTQLSVL.